Sequencing of this T cell receptor (beta chain) was carried out in a study of control samples from healthy donors and cancer patients. V lost 0 bases and J lost 4, with 7 bases in between. CDR3 length: 14 residues. The germline V gene encodes CDR1 MNHEY and CDR2 SVGAGI. The protocol was immunoSEQ multiplex PCR, while the TCRdb copy is restricted to in-frame clones and leaves out a portion. The data show 150,000 to 200,000 clones, with 91% seen just once and approximately 1.6% held by the top ten. This clone was seen just once. Sequencing was done on a sample of blood. The chain has TRBV6-5 and TRBJ1-5, with D unclear. The TCR comes from a woman under 40 in good health. CDR3 coding DNA: TGTGCCAGCAGTTACTCGGACGGGAATCAGCCCCAGCATTTT. Translating gives CASSYSDGNQPQHF.